Listed below are T cell receptor beta chains from one sample, sequenced in a study of OX40 agonist ivuxolimab in advanced cancers. TCRdb's table, derived via immunoSEQ multiplex PCR, lists solely in-frame clones and lacks some. This table has 70,000 to 95,000 clones, roughly nine tenths appearing once. This specimen consisted of CD4+ or CD8+ T cells sorted from blood, obtained in a trial of the OX40 agonist ivuxolimab. Receptors originate from an adult with an advanced solid tumor such as melanoma, head and neck, liver or kidney cancer. Both conserved end residues are part of each CDR3.

V,J,CDR3
TRBV11-2,TRBJ1-1,CASSLAVNTEAFF
TRBV9,TRBJ2-7,CASSATSSSYEQYF
TRBV14,TRBJ2-7,CASSRTRFTTSGEPYEQYF
TRBV6-1,TRBJ2-7,CASSGGMSGRDEQYF
TRBV6-5,TRBJ2-6,CASKVRASGANVLTF
TRBV10-2,TRBJ2-6,CASSEPGAGANVLTF
TRBV28,TRBJ1-2,CASSLGRAELYGYTF
TRBV29-1,TRBJ1-5,CSVRDRENQPQHF
TRBV20-1,TRBJ1-2,CSARENRGYTF
TRBV5-8,TRBJ2-7,CASSGRTGEVFYEQYF
TRBV30,TRBJ2-7,CAWSVRAGVTFEQYF
TRBV27,TRBJ1-4,CASSPGTGVEKLFF
TRBV4-1,TRBJ2-7,CASSQDSFYEQYF
TRBV4-1,TRBJ2-3,CASSQPGQGGDTQYF
TRBV30,TRBJ2-3,CAWSWTGGTDTQYF
TRBV28,TRBJ2-5,CASSFGQGEAETQYF
TRBV18,TRBJ2-7,CASSPRDLREQYF
TRBV18,TRBJ1-2,CASSPPTRGHGYTF
TRBV6-4,TRBJ2-3,CASSDGDADTQYF
TRBV28,-,CASSFNYEQYF
TRBV11-3,-,CASSLGESLAYEQYF
TRBV11-3,TRBJ1-2,CASSLSGVSYGYTF
TRBV19,TRBJ1-3,CATRDGSTSGNTIYF
TRBV4-1,TRBJ1-1,CASKEIGMNTEAFF
TRBV9,TRBJ1-2,CASRGGGYTF
TRBV10-2,TRBJ2-3,CAILTGMSADTQYF
TRBV19,TRBJ2-1,CASAIGAGGDEQFF
TRBV25-1,TRBJ2-7,CASSDKAFISGYSHEQYF
TRBV21-1,TRBJ1-1,CASSKPRTGALNTEAFF
TRBV27,TRBJ1-1,CASSLSPRLNTEAFF
TRBV4-1,TRBJ1-2,CASSSTSGQGGYGYTF
TRBV18,TRBJ2-1,CASRIIAEHNEQFF
TRBV10-1,TRBJ2-5,CATSGQNQETQYF
TRBV19,TRBJ2-5,CASRPEGWGETQYF
TRBV6-1,TRBJ1-4,CASSDFLLFQLTGGEKLFF
TRBV10-1,TRBJ2-1,CASRSGSGNEQFF
TRBV6-1,TRBJ2-6,CASSEKGPGANVLTF
TRBV5-5,TRBJ2-5,CASGRLAGGRLIETQYF
TRBV19,TRBJ2-5,CASKRAPAGYQETQYF
TRBV4-1,TRBJ2-5,CASSTTSGLAGTPGGQETQYF
TRBV15,TRBJ2-6,CATKLDRSGANVLTF
TRBV4-2,TRBJ2-3,CASSLEREGPTDTQYF
TRBV7-9,TRBJ2-3,CASSTKRDTQYF
TRBV27,TRBJ1-1,CASSLAGNTEAFF